This T cell receptor beta chain appears in the sequencing data of a study of blood T cell repertoires in COVID-19. Looking at the study overall: Whether acute or convalescent, the COVID-19 samples came from the United States, Italy and Spain. Sources were T cells, B-cell-depleted T cells, or PBMCs; the material itself was cDNA or gDNA.

Sequencing was performed with immunoSEQ multiplex PCR; in TCRdb, only in-frame clones are kept and a portion is missing. The sample carries about 280,000 clones, roughly 85% recorded once. Germline V gene sequence: CDR1 SGHRS, CDR2 YFSETQ. Trimming took off 2 bases at V and 4 bases at J, with 11 bases between the two ends. The CDR3 runs 14 residues. This clone was detected once. The study recruited people aged 18 to 89 years across about two dozen US areas. In the 2 weeks before study entry, exposed participants met a COVID-19 case, which was PCR-confirmed or clinician-diagnosed. Sequencing used PBMCs or T cells enriched from blood (not recorded which). This TCR derives from a man aged 35 to 55 who had been exposed to COVID-19. The V call is TRBV5-1, the J call TRBJ2-3; D ambiguous. For the CDR3, the DNA is TGCGCCAGCAGCTTACTTTCCTTACCAGATACGCAGTATTTT. Translated, it gives CASSLLSLPDTQYF.